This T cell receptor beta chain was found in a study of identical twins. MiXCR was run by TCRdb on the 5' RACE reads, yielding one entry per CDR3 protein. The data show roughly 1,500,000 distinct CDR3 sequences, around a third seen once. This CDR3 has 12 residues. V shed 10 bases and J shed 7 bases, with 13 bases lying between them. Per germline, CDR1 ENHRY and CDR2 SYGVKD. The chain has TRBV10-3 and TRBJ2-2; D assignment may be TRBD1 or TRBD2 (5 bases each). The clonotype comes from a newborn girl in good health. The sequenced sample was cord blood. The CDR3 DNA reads TGTGCCAGCCATTCGGGGCTCGGGGAGCTGTTTTTT. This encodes CASHSGLGELFF.